This T cell receptor (beta chain) appears in the sequencing data of a study of regulatory T cells in long-lasting Graves disease (dated by TCRdb to the early 2020s). At the level of the whole study: Patients with newly diagnosed Graves' disease had been on antithyroid drugs for under 3 months. The study was conducted in China and was registered as a clinical trial. A total of 35 or so samples were covered by TCR sequencing, comprising approximately 13 persistent and 20 or so newly diagnosed Graves' disease patients. This study used TCR sequencing and RNA sequencing of peripheral blood to compare persistent Graves' disease patients against newly diagnosed Graves' disease patients. General study outcomes and caveats: The study examined only peripheral blood because the primary lesion, thyroid tissue, could not be accessed. Persistent Graves' disease patients showed lower TCR Shannon entropy and fewer highly expanded clones than newly diagnosed patients, suggesting clonal expansion. Sequencing and analysis were restricted to the TCR beta chain. TRBV28, TRBJ1-2 and TRBJ2-5 were preferentially used in persistent disease, while TRBV20-1 and TRBJ2-1 were favored in newly diagnosed disease. The authors acknowledged the small sample size as a limitation that may reduce accuracy. Persistent patients shared more public clonotypes among themselves (over 2,500) than newly diagnosed patients did (nearly 1,000).

In regard to this clonotype: Its antigen is still unknown. No much larger clone exists at a distance of one base, and base qualities are not known.

In the paper's terms, the time point label means: newly diagnosed GD, antithyroid drugs for less than 3 months. For both TCR sequencing and RNA sequencing, RNA was extracted from PBMCs in TRIzol. The diagnosis of Graves' disease was made according to American Thyroid Association guidelines. Patients for the study were recruited at an endocrinology department in Xi'an, China. From each patient, roughly 9 milliliters of peripheral blood was collected into an EDTA anticoagulant tube. Ficoll Paque Plus density gradient separation was used to isolate PBMCs, and no further T cell sorting was done. An Agilent 2100 Bioanalyzer and agarose gel were used to check RNA quality, and a NanoDrop 2000 was used to measure RNA concentration. The junction carries 24 bases between V and J, which are trimmed by 3 bases and 6 bases respectively. Reading the germline V gene (reference sequence) gives CDR1 MNHEY and CDR2 SMNVEV. Its CDR3 holds 17 amino acids, cysteine through phenylalanine. Just CDR3 DNA is preserved here, 51 bases in frame from base 1.

The library was made by multiplex PCR. Sequencing was performed on an Illumina HiSeq 4000. TCR beta libraries were built with iRepertoire HTBI primers and Arm-PCR amplification of CDR3 regions. Gel purification was performed on PCR products prior to sequencing. As for the original processing: Gene usage analysis of CDR3 amino acid clonotypes relied on the 62 TRBV and around 13 TRBJ segments identified across samples. Filtered high-quality paired reads were merged into contigs using COPE and FqMerger. BLAST was used to align contigs to the IMGT TRBV, TRBD and TRBJ reference genes, and CDR3 was defined following IMGT. Highly expanded clones were defined as clonotypes with a frequency above 0.1%. Shannon entropy served as the measure of repertoire diversity, while the Gini coefficient captured V-J evenness. A clonotype was considered public if more than one individual shared it. TCRdb redid the processing of the public reads, applying fastp at Q25 and MiXCR, and retained in-frame beta chains. Entries are consolidated by CDR3 protein sequence, retaining the most common genes and DNA. These V and J calls originate from TCRdb's pipeline instead of the authors' own analysis. The sample table records about 440,000 distinct CDR3 sequences; about 15% of these occur just once. Over 15% of the sample is held by the ten biggest clonotypes.

This sample was also put to use in a study of T cells in Graves' hyperthyroidism and ophthalmopathy. The second paper further reports: Stable Graves' hyperthyroidism was defined as the absence of progression to ophthalmopathy over 18 months of follow-up. Hyperthyroidism patients were newly diagnosed, had a disease duration of under 2 months, and were aged 18 to 65 years. The study excluded patients with uncontrolled infections, other autoimmune diseases, pregnancy or lactation. Clinical symptoms, serum thyroxine and TRAb, thyroid ultrasound, and orbital computed tomography formed the basis for the diagnoses. A first-round RT-PCR of the TCR CDR3 used the HTBI primer set with the Qiagen OneStep RT-PCR kit. Most expanded thyroid clonotypes (frequency above 0.001) were also detected in blood, a finding suggesting that blood repertoires may reflect thyroid immune responses. A 13 V-J signature model separated ophthalmopathy from stable hyperthyroidism, with over 85% sensitivity and approximately 81% specificity in cross-validation and 80%/75% in testing. In validation, the model predicted progression to ophthalmopathy a median of 6.5 months before onset, with over 55% sensitivity and just under 75% specificity. TCR V-J signatures able to tell the groups apart were searched for in a discovery cohort of 100 patients, of whom over 40 had Graves' ophthalmopathy and around 56 had stable Graves' hyperthyroidism. An independent validation cohort of around 19 hyperthyroidism patients and about 16 patients who later progressed to ophthalmopathy tested prospective prediction of ophthalmopathy. For training and testing, the 100 or so patients in the discovery cohort were randomly divided in a 7:3 ratio. Thyroid tissue and blood T-cell repertoires from several Graves' hyperthyroidism patients were also compared in the study. Once sampling was done, hyperthyroidism patients were given methimazole at a starting dose of 30 mg daily, whereas ophthalmopathy patients were given high-dose intravenous methylprednisolone. Libraries were constructed in a second round of multiplex PCR, after which size selection and purification were performed. The libraries were sequenced on an Illumina HiSeq2000 using paired-end 100 bp reads. SOAPnuke was used to process the raw data, throwing out any read that contained adapters or uncalled bases, had a mean Phred below 15, or lacked an exact constant-primer or identifier match. COPE v1.2.5 was used to merge the high-quality paired reads, and each unique nucleotide sequence was defined as a clonotype. Clonotypes were aligned to IMGT TRBV, TRBD and TRBJ reference segments using MiTCR v1.1. The analysis was restricted to V-J combinations with a frequency above 0.0001, which together covered 99% to 99.2% of the repertoires. A TCS score was defined as the ratio of F50 (clonal expansion) to E x V (chaos), with BLOSUM62-based TCRdist applied between CDR3 peptides within each V-J. Welch's t-statistics and random forest reduced several hundred V-J features to 10 to 15, which were used in a naive Bayes classifier (R e1071). Sample size was not statistically predetermined, and investigators were not blinded to group allocation. According to the paper, TCR Vbeta CDR3 sequencing was carried out on 120 to 150 peripheral blood samples, which came from approximately 41 ophthalmopathy, approximately 78 hyperthyroidism and approximately 17 progressor patients.

The sequencing used peripheral blood mononuclear cells (PBMCs), collected at new diagnosis, from a patient treated with antithyroid drugs. This clonotype was obtained from a woman aged 30 to 39 with Graves disease. Donor details come from another sample of the same person, matched by shared clones. This sequence uses TRBV27 and TRBJ2-7; a tentative D match to TRBD2 spans 7 bases. The sequenced DNA: TGTGCCAGCAGTTTTTTAGTAGGGGGGGCCGGAGTCTTCGAGCAGTACTTC. Its translation is CASSFLVGGAGVFEQYF.